These 4 T cell receptor beta chains share one sample of origin, sequenced in a study of blood T cell repertoires in COVID-19. Clones were sequenced by immunoSEQ multiplex PCR, and TCRdb holds only the in-frame ones, with some missing. The sample lists fewer than 300,000 clones, around 85% occurring once. The sequenced sample was PBMCs or T cells enriched from blood (not recorded which). The receptors here all came from a woman aged 45-65 years who had recovered from COVID-19.

This rearrangement joins TRBV29-1 to TRBJ1-1, with D maybe TRBD1 (5 bases). The CDR3 covers 11 residues. With 6 bases removed from V and 11 bases from J, the gap between germline ends came to 16 bases. Per germline, CDR1 SQVTM and CDR2 ANQGSEA. CDR3 in DNA: TGCAGCGTCGTCCCTGGGGCTCATGCTTTCTTT. Translation gives CSVVPGAHAFF.

The chain is built from TRBV6-5 and TRBJ1-2; D is possibly TRBD1 (6 bases). Germline lookup yields CDR1 MNHEY and CDR2 SVGAGI. The CDR3 is made up of 13 amino acids. V was cut by 6 bases and J by 8 bases, with 16 bases left in between. The CDR3 is CASSRDTVQGYTF. In nucleotides, the CDR3 is TGTGCCAGCAGCCGGGACACGGTTCAGGGCTACACCTTC.

This clone is a singleton in its sample. The genes are TRBV2 and TRBJ2-1, with 8 nucleotides matching TRBD2. This CDR3 has 14 residues. The germline V gene has CDR1 SNHLY and CDR2 FYNNEI. The trim removed 6 bases at V and 12 bases at J, leaving 13 bases unmatched. CDR3 residues: CASSARDSGGGQFF. The CDR3 bases are TGTGCCAGCAGCGCTCGGGACTCCGGGGGGGGGCAGTTCTTC. Drawing the rest from reference TRBV2 and TRBJ2-1, the complete variable domain is EPEVTQTPSHQVTQMGQEVILRCVPISNHLYFYWYRQILGQKVEFLVSFYNNEISEKSEIFDDQFSVERPDGSNFTLKIRSTKLEDSAMYFCASSARDSGGGQFFGPGTRLTVL.

V usage is TRBV15 and J usage is TRBJ2-5, with 10 positions matching TRBD2. The V segment lost 5 bases and the J segment 4 bases; nucleotides outside the gene matches: 4. This CDR3 is built from 14 residues. Germline assignment: CDR1 LNHNV and CDR2 YYDKDF (reference sequence). The CDR3 reads CATSFSGGAETQYF. The DNA for the CDR3 is TGTGCCACCAGCTTCAGCGGGGGGGCAGAGACCCAGTACTTC. Together with reference TRBV15 and TRBJ2-5, the CDR3 gives the full variable domain: DAMVIQNPRYQVTQFGKPVTLSCSQTLNHNVMYWYQQKSSQAPKLLFHYYDKDFNNEADTPDNFQSRRPNTSFCFLDIRSPGLGDTAMYLCATSFSGGAETQYFGPGTRLLVL.